The rows below give T cell receptor beta chains drawn from one sample of a study of T cell repertoires in cytomegalovirus infection. MiXCR, run by TCRdb on the reads, gives a single entry per CDR3 protein. The sample has some 57,000 distinct CDR3 sequences, more than 25% seen once; the top ten hold approximately 70%. Their cognate antigens are unknown. The sample was PBMCs, sequenced either directly or after in vitro stimulation (not recorded which). The receptors stem from a human donor in good health (CMV status not recorded). Some clones in this sample may be carry-over from other donors' samples. CDR3s include the opening cysteine and the closing phenylalanine or tryptophan. A D gene is named only where the DNA matches it firmly. Expanded clones are given a class, and other clones once, few, many or no size at all.

v_call	d_call	clone_size	j_call	cdr3_aa	cdr3_nt
TRBV28	.	.	TRBJ1-2	CASSLSVQGDGYTF	TGTGCCAGCAGTTTATCCGTACAGGGTGATGGCTACACCTTC
TRBV7-6	.	many	TRBJ2-1	CASSLVGPSERSRKFF	TGTGCCAGCAGCTTAGTTGGGCCTTCAGAACGTTCCAGGAAGTTCTTC
TRBV5-4	TRBD2	.	TRBJ2-7	CASSLRAGGREF	TGTGCCAGCAGCTTGAGGGCCGGCGGGCGGGAGTTC
TRBV7-2	.	many	TRBJ2-3	CASSISLAGSDTQYF	TGTGCCAGCAGTATATCACTGGCGGGGTCAGATACGCAGTATTTT
TRBV7-4	.	.	TRBJ1-3	CASSLEGGTIYF	TGTGCCAGCAGCTTAGAAGGGGGCACCATATATTTT
TRBV12-3/TRBV12-4	TRBD1	few	TRBJ1-3	CASTLGQGALSGNTIYF	TGTGCCAGCACCCTTGGACAGGGGGCCCTCTCTGGAAACACCATATATTTT
TRBV7-2	.	.	TRBJ1-1	CASRRDMNTEAFF	TGTGCCAGTAGGAGGGACATGAACACTGAAGCTTTCTTT
TRBV5-1	.	.	TRBJ2-2	CASSLGGSTGELFF	TGCGCCAGCAGCTTGGGTGGTTCCACTGGGGAGCTGTTTTTT
TRBV12-5	.	.	TRBJ2-7	CATPHYEQYF	TGTGCTACTCCCCACTACGAGCAGTACTTC
TRBV20-1	.	.	TRBJ2-7	CSARKGSNYEQYF	TGCAGTGCTAGAAAGGGGAGTAACTACGAGCAGTACTTC
TRBV27	.	few	TRBJ1-6	CASSPRGHSSYNSPLHF	TGTGCCAGCAGTCCGCGGGGACATAGCTCCTATAATTCACCCCTCCACTTT
TRBV20-1	.	many	TRBJ2-4	CSATRIGGSFELAKNIQYF	TGCAGTGCTACACGAATCGGTGGGTCCTTCGAACTAGCCAAAAACATTCAGTACTTC
TRBV15	TRBD1	.	TRBJ2-5	CATSRDDPGQGTSHSKETQYF	TGTGCCACCAGCAGAGATGACCCGGGACAGGGAACGTCCCACTCGAAAGAGACCCAGTACTTC
TRBV6-5	TRBD2	.	TRBJ2-7	CASSELPGLAGGEQYF	TGTGCCAGCAGTGAACTCCCTGGACTAGCGGGAGGCGAGCAGTACTTC
TRBV7-2	TRBD1	many	TRBJ1-5	CASAGGAGQPQHF	TGTGCCAGCGCAGGGGGCGCAGGCCAGCCCCAGCATTTT
TRBV24-1	TRBD1	many	TRBJ1-1	CATSVVEGGQGQYDITEAFF	TGTGCCACCAGTGTCGTCGAAGGAGGACAGGGTCAGTATGATATCACTGAAGCTTTCTTT
TRBV2	.	few	TRBJ1-6	CASLSDNSPLHF	TGTGCCAGCCTCAGTGATAATTCACCCCTCCACTTT
TRBV18	TRBD1	.	TRBJ2-7	CASSPLGTGSSYEQYF	TGTGCCAGCTCACCGCTCGGGACAGGCAGCTCCTACGAGCAGTACTTC
TRBV5-5	.	few	TRBJ1-6	CASSLRGVSPLHF	TGTGCCAGCAGTCTGCGGGGGGTCTCACCCCTCCACTTT
TRBV15	TRBD1	few	TRBJ2-5	CATRSGTGGGETQYF	TGTGCCACCCGTTCCGGGACAGGGGGCGGAGAGACCCAGTACTTC
TRBV6-5	TRBD2	.	TRBJ2-2	CASRTGLAGGKDGELFF	TGTGCCAGCAGAACGGGACTAGCGGGAGGGAAGGACGGGGAGCTGTTTTTT
TRBV10-3	.	few	TRBJ1-4	CAISDPTGLTNEKLFF	TGTGCCATCAGTGACCCGACAGGTTTGACTAATGAAAAACTGTTTTTT
TRBV28	TRBD1	few	TRBJ2-7	CASSLKGRTGDYYEQYF	TGTGCCAGCAGTTTAAAGGGAAGGACAGGGGATTACTACGAGCAGTACTTC
TRBV7-2	.	many	TRBJ2-3	CASSLGVSEADTQYF	TGTGCCAGCAGCTTAGGAGTGTCGGAGGCAGATACGCAGTATTTT
TRBV7-9	.	.	TRBJ2-5	CASSLMRETQYF	TGTGCCAGCAGCTTAATGCGAGAGACCCAGTACTTC
TRBV9	.	.	TRBJ2-3	CASSVGGGDTQYF	TGTGCCAGCAGCGTAGGTGGAGGGGATACGCAGTATTTT
TRBV7-8	.	many	TRBJ1-1	CASSPLWQRRKNTEAFF	TGTGCCAGCAGCCCCTTATGGCAGCGACGAAAGAACACTGAAGCTTTCTTT
TRBV7-2	TRBD2	many	TRBJ2-7	CASSQGLAGGPYEQYF	TGTGCCAGCAGCCAGGGACTAGCGGGGGGCCCCTACGAGCAGTACTTC
TRBV5-1	.	.	TRBJ2-1	CASSLDGAGRAPFF	TGCGCCAGCAGCTTGGATGGGGCGGGTCGGGCCCCGTTCTTC
TRBV7-2	.	few	TRBJ2-1	CASSLTGYNEQFF	TGTGCCAGCAGCTTAACAGGCTACAATGAGCAGTTCTTC
TRBV7-2	.	.	TRBJ1-6	CASSLSPDSYNSPLHF	TGTGCCAGCAGCCTTTCCCCGGACAGCTATAATTCACCCCTCCACTTT
TRBV15	.	.	TRBJ2-3	CATSPGGGTDTQYF	TGTGCCACCAGCCCCGGAGGAGGCACAGATACGCAGTATTTT
TRBV7-2	.	.	TRBJ2-1	CASSLVGATSSYNEQFF	TGTGCCAGCAGCTTGGTTGGGGCTACTAGCTCCTACAATGAGCAGTTCTTC
TRBV5-3	TRBD1	.	TRBJ1-1	CASSPGTGKRDTEAFF	TGTGCCAGCAGCCCGGGGACAGGCAAACGGGACACTGAAGCTTTCTTT
TRBV7-2	.	many	TRBJ1-5	CASSLASSPVPQHF	TGTGCCAGCAGCTTAGCTAGCTCCCCCGTGCCCCAGCATTTT
TRBV10-3	.	.	TRBJ2-3	CAISGGAPTDTQYF	TGTGCCATCAGTGGGGGGGCTCCAACGGATACGCAGTATTTT
TRBV2	TRBD1	.	TRBJ2-7	CASSPLDRDVYEQYF	TGTGCCAGCAGTCCCCTAGACAGGGACGTCTACGAGCAGTACTTC
TRBV7-9	TRBD1	few	TRBJ1-1	CASSLLGQGNTEAFF	TGTGCCAGCAGCTTATTGGGACAGGGGAACACTGAAGCTTTCTTT
TRBV7-2	.	few	TRBJ1-1	CASSFWVLNTEAFF	TGTGCCAGCAGCTTCTGGGTTCTAAACACTGAAGCTTTCTTT
TRBV7-2	.	many	TRBJ1-1	CASSLREPSTEAFF	TGTGCCAGCAGCTTACGGGAACCCTCCACTGAAGCTTTCTTT
TRBV6-6	.	.	TRBJ1-4	CASSYHPESTNEKLFF	TGTGCCAGCAGTTACCACCCAGAGTCAACTAATGAAAAACTGTTTTTT
TRBV7-2	.	many	TRBJ2-3	CASSLAPEATQYF	TGTGCCAGCAGCTTAGCCCCGGAGGCTACGCAGTATTTT
TRBV10-3	.	few	TRBJ2-1	CAIRSSASSYNEQFF	TGTGCCATCCGCTCTTCTGCTTCCTCCTACAATGAGCAGTTCTTC
TRBV12-3/TRBV12-4	TRBD1	.	TRBJ1-5	CASSGTAKQPQHF	TGTGCCAGCAGTGGGACAGCTAAACAGCCCCAGCATTTT
TRBV24-1	TRBD1	.	TRBJ2-2	CATSDPDRVGYTGELFF	TGTGCCACCAGTGATCCTGACAGGGTTGGATACACCGGGGAGCTGTTTTTT
TRBV11-2	TRBD2	.	TRBJ2-5	CASSLGGGLAGGVETQYF	TGTGCCAGCAGCTTAGGAGGAGGACTAGCGGGAGGCGTGGAGACCCAGTACTTC
TRBV4-1	.	.	TRBJ2-7	CASSPWDSGPYEQYF	TGCGCCAGCAGCCCCTGGGACTCCGGCCCCTACGAGCAGTACTTC
TRBV5-4	.	.	TRBJ2-7	CASSLNEGREQYF	TGTGCCAGCAGCTTGAACGAGGGGCGCGAGCAGTACTTC
TRBV7-2	TRBD2	many	TRBJ2-3	CASRLAGGADTQYF	TGTGCCAGCAGGCTAGCGGGGGGGGCAGATACGCAGTATTTT
TRBV7-2	TRBD1	.	TRBJ1-2	CASSPDRAYGYTF	TGTGCCAGCAGCCCCGACAGGGCCTATGGCTACACCTTC
TRBV5-4	.	once	TRBJ2-6	CASRTPTDSSGANVLTF	TGTGCCAGCAGGACACCCACGGATAGCTCTGGGGCCAACGTCCTGACTTTC
TRBV5-4	.	few	TRBJ2-1	CASSLRGRKSSYNEQFF	TGTGCCAGCAGCTTGAGGGGGAGGAAGAGCTCCTACAATGAGCAGTTCTTC
TRBV12-5	TRBD1	.	TRBJ1-1	CASGIGGEAFF	TGTGCTAGTGGTATAGGGGGCGAAGCTTTCTTT
TRBV7-6	TRBD1	.	TRBJ2-1	CASSLTGGQVNEQFF	TGTGCCAGCAGCCTTACAGGGGGCCAGGTCAATGAGCAGTTCTTC
TRBV7-2	.	many	TRBJ1-5	CASSLPIGTQHF	TGTGCCAGCAGCTTGCCTATTGGGACCCAGCATTTT